One and the same sample provided the 21 T cell receptor beta chains below, sequenced in a study of vaccination effects on CD4 cells after COVID-19. No antigen has been identified for these receptors. Expansion with viral peptide pools was applied to antigen-specific CD4+ T cells by the ViraFEST assay prior to sequencing. When nine to ten days of culture had elapsed, CD4+ T cells were isolated. Using immunoSEQ multiplex PCR, the repertoire was profiled, and TCRdb retains in-frame clones only, with some absent. In the table there are around 79,000 clones, about 74% of which are singletons. Sequenced material: CD4+ T cells from PBMCs cultured with HCoV-229E spike peptides, taken before COVID-19 vaccination. These TCRs come from a human donor who received a COVID-19 vaccine.

This clone occurred once. The rearrangement joins TRBV5-1 to TRBJ2-5, with 8 positions matching TRBD2. CDR1 is SGHRS and CDR2 is YFSETQ in the germline V gene. Trimming cost V 6 bases and J 5 bases; bases outside gene matches: 12. This CDR3 contains 15 residues. The chain's CDR3 is CASKPAGGPGETQYF. The CDR3 nucleotides are TGCGCCAGCAAACCTGCGGGGGGCCCGGGGGAGACCCAGTACTTC.

V usage is TRBV7-9 and J usage is TRBJ2-7, with a possible D match to TRBD2 (5 bases). Germline assignment: CDR1 SEHNR and CDR2 FQNEAQ (reference sequence). CDR3 length equals 12 residues. The V and J ends lost 4 bases and 1 base respectively, with 5 bases between them. The CDR3 region is CASSWTSYEQYV. CDR3 coding DNA: TGTGCCAGCAGCTGGACTTCCTACGAGCAGTACGTC.

V is TRBV7-9 and J is TRBJ2-3; no clear D gene. V lost 3 bases and J lost 2, with 3 bases in between. Germline V lookup: CDR1 SEHNR, CDR2 FQNEAQ (reference sequence). The CDR3 contains 12 residues. CDR3 DNA sequence: TGTGCCAGCAGCTTGTCCACAGATACGCAGTATTTT. Encoded protein: CASSLSTDTQYF.

This chain links TRBV19 with TRBJ1-2; D may be TRBD1 (6 bases). Germline loops: CDR1 LNHDA, CDR2 SQIVND (reference sequence). CDR3 length equals 16 residues. Trimming cost V 5 bases and J 1 base, with 17 bases left between them. In DNA form, the CDR3 reads TGTGCCAGTAGTTCCTACGCGACAGGAATTAACTATGGCTACACCTTC. Encoded protein: CASSSYATGINYGYTF.

This clone was recorded once. The chain carries TRBV18 and TRBJ2-5, with D unclear. Looked up from germline, CDR1 is KGHSH and CDR2 is LQKENI. The length of the CDR3 is 14 residues. V dropped 2 bases and J dropped 4 bases, with 11 bases sitting between them. The CDR3 spells CASSPGVGRETQYF. DNA for the CDR3: TGTGCCAGCTCACCAGGGGTTGGTCGAGAGACCCAGTACTTC. Variable domain in full (rest from reference TRBV18 and TRBJ2-5): NAGVMQNPRHLVRRRGQEARLRCSPMKGHSHVYWYRQLPEEGLKFMVYLQKENIIDESGMPKERFSAEFPKEGPSILRIQQVVRGDSAAYFCASSPGVGRETQYFGPGTRLLVL.

The J gene is TRBJ2-1, the V gene TRBV7-8; 8 bases align to TRBD1. J was trimmed by 4 bases and V by 5 bases; bases with no gene match: 10. Germline CDR1 is SGHVS and CDR2 is FQNEAQ. There are 16 residues in the CDR3. CDR3: CASSPNPDRDYNEQFF. The CDR3 DNA follows: TGTGCCAGCAGCCCCAATCCGGACAGGGATTACAATGAGCAGTTCTTC.

This clone was recorded only once. The chain couples TRBV6-5 to TRBJ1-5; weak D call: TRBD1 (6 bases). V lost 6 bases, J lost 4 bases, and 13 bases lay in between. Germline V gives CDR1 MNHEY, CDR2 SVGAGI. This CDR3 region has 14 residues. CDR3 region: CASSSPRGNQPQHF. DNA of the CDR3: TGTGCCAGCAGCTCTCCCAGGGGAAATCAGCCCCAGCATTTT.

This chain joins TRBV20-1 and TRBJ2-7; a possible D gene is TRBD1 (6 bases). CDR1 DFQATT and CDR2 SNEGSKA come from the germline V gene (reference sequence). V lost 3 bases and J 2 bases, leaving 14 bases between the germline ends. CDR3 length equals 14 residues. CDR3 protein: CSASIATGAYEQYV. In DNA, the CDR3 is TGCAGTGCTAGTATTGCGACAGGAGCCTACGAGCAGTACGTC.

DNA for the CDR3: TGTGCCACCAGCAGAGGAGGGGGCTATGGCTACACCTTC. Translating it yields CATSRGGGYGYTF. This chain links TRBV15 with TRBJ1-2; TRBD1 might be the D (6 bases). The CDR3 covers 13 residues. Between the trimmed V and J ends, which lost 1 base and 4 bases, there was a span of 7 bases. Germline V gives CDR1 LNHNV, CDR2 YYDKDF (reference sequence).

The genes are TRBV4-1 and TRBJ2-5, with D perhaps being TRBD1 or TRBD2 (6 bases each). Germline V CDR1 and CDR2: MGHRA, YSYEKL. The V gene lost 1 base and the J gene lost 5 bases, with 17 bases spanning the gap. This CDR3 spans 16 amino acids. CDR3 sequence (DNA): TGCGCCAGCAGCCAAGTTTCGGGGGCAAGGGTGGAGACCCAGTACTTC. Translated, it gives CASSQVSGARVETQYF.

The chain is built from TRBV6-5 and TRBJ2-5, with TRBD1 matching 11 bases. The CDR3 length is 14 residues. The ends lost 6 bases at V and 4 bases at J; junction bases unmatched: 4. Looked up from germline, CDR1 is MNHEY and CDR2 is SVGAGI. CDR3 nucleotide sequence: TGTGCCAGCAGAGGACAGGGGGCTCTAGAGACCCAGTACTTC. It encodes CASRGQGALETQYF.

This CDR3 is CASSLVFSGGGAVETQYF. The CDR3 nucleotides are TGTGCCAGCAGCTTAGTCTTTAGTGGCGGGGGGGCCGTAGAGACCCAGTACTTC. The chain has TRBV7-2 and TRBJ2-5, with 9 bases fitting TRBD2. Germline-derived CDR1 and CDR2 are SGHTA and FQGNSA. The CDR3 runs 18 residues. V lost 1 base, J lost 4 bases, and 13 bases stayed unmatched.

This chain uses TRBV7-9 with TRBJ1-1, with 8 bases matching TRBD1. Germline trimming cut 5 bases from V and 5 bases from J; bases unmatched to any gene: 7. This CDR3 has 14 amino acids. Germline V gene lookup returns CDR1 SEHNR and CDR2 FQNEAQ (reference sequence). CDR3 protein: CASSEGQDITEAFF. DNA for the CDR3: TGTGCCAGCAGCGAGGGACAGGATATTACTGAAGCTTTCTTT.

The chain carries TRBV7-3 and TRBJ1-2; 10 nucleotides align to TRBD1. There are 15 residues in the CDR3. Germline CDR1 SGHTA, CDR2 FQGTGA. The trim removed 5 bases at V and 3 bases at J, leaving 6 bases unmatched. In DNA, the CDR3 is TGTGCCAGCAGCGCCCGGGACAGGGGCGACTATGGCTACACCTTC. It yields the protein CASSARDRGDYGYTF.

This clone appeared a single time. The chain uses TRBV6-4 and TRBJ2-1; 9 bases align to TRBD2. The V and J ends lost 6 bases and 6 bases, in that order; junction bases with no gene match: 6. Germline lookup yields CDR1 MRHNA and CDR2 SNTAGT. This CDR3 contains 14 residues. The CDR3 sequence is CASSAGTSTNEQFF. CDR3 coding DNA: TGTGCCAGCAGCGCCGGGACTAGCACCAATGAGCAGTTCTTC.

V and J are TRBV28 and TRBJ2-7; 8 positions agree with TRBD1. V trimming: 4 bases; J trimming: 0 bases; junction bases outside the gene matches: 11. There are 17 residues in the CDR3. Per the germline V gene, CDR1 is MDHEN and CDR2 is SYDVKM. The CDR3 loop reads CASSSKGTGLSSYEQYV. The DNA for the CDR3 is TGTGCCAGCAGTTCTAAAGGGACAGGTCTGAGCTCCTACGAGCAGTACGTC.

The chain uses TRBV7-3 and TRBJ1-6; no reliable D call. The CDR3 consists of 15 residues. Germline assignment: CDR1 SGHTA and CDR2 FQGTGA. Deletions cut 2 bases from V and 6 bases from J, with 11 bases between. The CDR3 region is CASSLDSRTNSPLHF. The CDR3 DNA reads as TGTGCCAGCAGCTTAGATAGCAGGACTAATTCACCCCTCCACTTT.

This rearrangement joins TRBV18 to TRBJ1-6, with D uncertain. The CDR3 has 15 amino acids. V dropped 4 bases and J dropped 0 bases, with 7 bases sitting between them. Germline V gives CDR1 KGHSH, CDR2 LQKENI. DNA of the CDR3: TGTGCCAGCTCACTCGAGAGCTCCTATAATTCACCCCTCCACTTT. Translated, it gives CASSLESSYNSPLHF.

This chain connects TRBV11-2 to TRBJ1-2, with D perhaps TRBD1 (5 bases). CDR3 size: 17 residues. In germline, CDR1 is SGHAT, CDR2 FQNNGV. With 1 base removed from V and 4 bases from J, the gap between germline ends came to 19 bases. This chain's CDR3 is CASSLAGASPGAYGYTF. CDR3 DNA: TGTGCCAGCAGCTTAGCCGGGGCCTCCCCCGGAGCCTATGGCTACACCTTC.

V gene TRBV5-1 combines with J gene TRBJ1-2; D gene ambiguous. Germline V lookup: CDR1 SGHRS, CDR2 YFSETQ. CDR3 length: 13 residues. V dropped 0 bases and J dropped 0 bases, with 3 bases sitting between them. The CDR3 DNA reads as TGCGCCAGCAGCTTGGCACCTAACTATGGCTACACCTTC. Protein product: CASSLAPNYGYTF.

This clone has more than one count but fewer than ten. The CDR3 sequence: CASSILRVAGGIGDEQFF. CDR3 in DNA: TGTGCCAGTAGTATCCTTCGGGTAGCGGGGGGAATCGGGGATGAGCAGTTCTTC. The chain couples TRBV19 to TRBJ2-1; 10 bases agree with TRBD2. Germline CDR1 is LNHDA and CDR2 is SQIVND (reference sequence). Losses at the gene ends were 3 bases for V and 8 bases for J; bases not matched to a gene: 16. This CDR3 comprises 18 residues.